These 4 T cell receptor beta chains share one sample of origin, sequenced in a study of CD8 T cells in ankylosing spondylitis. MiXCR, applied by TCRdb to the 5' RACE reads, yields one record per CDR3 protein. This table holds under 250,000 distinct CDR3 sequences, about 10% found once. Sequenced sample: blood, either unsorted or a sorted T cell fraction (not recorded which). The receptors were gathered from a male donor with ankylosing spondylitis or in good health (not recorded which).

There are many counts of this clonotype. The chain joins TRBV5-6 to TRBJ1-4, with TRBD1 matching 7 bases. J lost 6 bases, V lost 4 bases, and 6 bases had no gene match. This CDR3 spans 14 amino acids. CDR1 and CDR2 (germline): SGHDT, YYEEEE. CDR3 sequence (DNA): TGTGCCAGCAGCGAAGGGGGCGGCGATGAAAAACTGTTTTTT. This encodes CASSEGGGDEKLFF.

Of note for this clonotype: This may be a read error, as it is one base from a much larger clone. Given the absence of the conserved phenylalanine or tryptophan at the CDR3 end, a read error is likely. This chain joins TRBV11-2 and TRBJ2-3, with 8 bases matching TRBD1. The CDR3 spans 15 residues. V was pared by 0 bases and J by 4 bases, with 3 bases of the junction left unmatched. CDR1 and CDR2 (germline): SGHAT, FQNNGV. The CDR3: CASSLDQGAADTQYS. The CDR3 DNA sequence: TGTGCCAGCAGCTTAGATCAGGGGGCAGCAGATACGCAGTATTCT.

This clonotype was observed at least ten times. J is TRBJ1-5 and V is TRBV20-1; D is perhaps TRBD1 (5 bases). There are 14 residues in the CDR3. Trimming left V 6 bases short and J 4 bases short, with 16 bases between. The germline CDR1 and CDR2 sequences are DFQATT and SNEGSKA (reference sequence). The CDR3 DNA reads as TGCAGTGCCGCTCGGGGCCCACCAAATCAGCCCCAGCATTTT. It specifies CSAARGPPNQPQHF.

This clonotype has a count of ten or more. The V gene is TRBV3-1, the J gene TRBJ2-7; no clear D gene. The germline V gene has CDR1 LGHDT and CDR2 YNNKEL (reference sequence). V was pared by 6 bases and J by 2 bases, with 11 bases between. The CDR3 is 13 amino acids. In nucleotides, the CDR3 is TGTGCCAGCAGATCTCCGAGCACCTACGAGCAGTACTTC. Translating it yields CASRSPSTYEQYF.